This TCR beta chain is from a study of OX40 agonist ivuxolimab in advanced cancers. Study-level information: Every 2 weeks, ivuxolimab was infused into the patients intravenously at between 0.01 and 10 mg/kg. Patients with prior anti-PD-1, anti-PD-L1 or anti-CTLA-4 therapy were eligible; about 41% had some. Findings and limits, study-wide: There were, on average, more expanded clones in CD8+ T cells than in CD4+.

Clones were sequenced by immunoSEQ multiplex PCR, and TCRdb holds only the in-frame ones, with some missing. The sample consists of some 80,000 clones, 87% of them appearing once. Sampled blood was obtained at baseline, cycle 4 day 1, and cycle 7 day 1. CDR1 and CDR2 from the germline V gene are KGHSH and LQKENI. This CDR3 is built from 15 residues. V lost 2 bases, J lost 1 base, and 11 bases lay in between. Concerning this clone: Its matching antigen is unknown.

The sequenced sample was CD4+ or CD8+ T cells sorted from blood, obtained in a trial of the OX40 agonist ivuxolimab. V usage is TRBV18 and J usage is TRBJ2-5, with D tentatively TRBD1 (6 bases). The sequence came from an adult with an advanced solid tumor such as melanoma, head and neck, liver or kidney cancer. The CDR3 bases are TGTGCCAGCTCACCATCTTGGGGGCCCCAAGAGACCCAGTACTTC. It encodes CASSPSWGPQETQYF. The complete variable domain, with remaining parts taken from reference TRBV18 and TRBJ2-5, reads NAGVMQNPRHLVRRRGQEARLRCSPMKGHSHVYWYRQLPEEGLKFMVYLQKENIIDESGMPKERFSAEFPKEGPSILRIQQVVRGDSAAYFCASSPSWGPQETQYFGPGTRLLVL.